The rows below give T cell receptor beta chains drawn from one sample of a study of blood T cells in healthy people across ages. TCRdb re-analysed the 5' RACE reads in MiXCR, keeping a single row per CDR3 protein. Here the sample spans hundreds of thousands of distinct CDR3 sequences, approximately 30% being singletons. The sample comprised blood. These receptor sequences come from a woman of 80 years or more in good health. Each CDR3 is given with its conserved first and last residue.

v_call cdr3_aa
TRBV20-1 CSANLAGGPTVNEQYF
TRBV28 CASKTGTGFNEQFF
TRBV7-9 CASSNRTGSIPGELFF
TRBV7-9 CASSSFGDQETQYF
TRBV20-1 CSARDQGNYGYTF
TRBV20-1 CSANTPGLSYEQYF
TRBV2 CASSDQASGGTDTQYF
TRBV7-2 CASSLSPAKNIQYF
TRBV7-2 CASSFRGAVNEKLFF
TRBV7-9 CASSGPSGRALLEQFF
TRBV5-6 CASSLSGGAHYNEQFF
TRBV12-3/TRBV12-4 CASSSYRGHNYGYTF